This TCR beta chain is drawn from a study of T cell changes during pregnancy in multiple sclerosis. Germline values: CDR1 SGDLS, CDR2 YYNGEE. The CDR3 runs 12 residues. Deletions cut 3 bases from V and 1 base from J, with 4 bases between. Sequenced by immunoSEQ multiplex PCR; TCRdb stores in-frame clones only, minus some. The top ten hold approximately 3% of the sample, which has approximately 48,000 clones, 90% seen once. This clone was counted a few times. The sample has other DNA sequences that encode this CDR3 too. V and J are TRBV9 and TRBJ1-1, with D unresolved. The sequences come from CD8+ T cells from peripheral blood mononuclear cells, collected before pregnancy. This clonotype was sampled from a female donor with multiple sclerosis, enrolled in a pregnancy study. CDR3 in DNA: TGTGCCAGCAGCGCCTCGAACACTGAAGCTTTCTTT. Protein product: CASSASNTEAFF.